This TCR beta chain was identified during a study of sequential checkpoint blockade in melanoma. This CDR3 contains 16 residues. Trimming left V 0 bases short and J 0 bases short, with 12 bases between. CDR1 SGDLS and CDR2 YYNGEE come from the germline V gene. Regarding treatment: randomized to nivolumab then ipilimumab (arm A) or the reverse (arm B). TCRdb's table, derived via immunoSEQ multiplex PCR, lists solely in-frame clones and lacks some. This sample has about 18,000 clones; roughly 72% occur once, and the top ten carry around a fifth. This chain joins TRBV9 and TRBJ1-1, with D possibly matching TRBD1 (5 bases). The origin of this receptor is a human donor with melanoma. The input for sequencing was CD8+ T cells sorted from blood (inferred from file names), taken from a patient given nivolumab and ipilimumab in sequence. This CDR3 is CASSVGAGTMNTEAFF. In DNA, the CDR3 is TGTGCCAGCAGCGTAGGGGCAGGGACTATGAACACTGAAGCTTTCTTT.